Shown below are 14 T cell receptor beta chains from a single sample sequenced in a study of T cell changes during pregnancy in multiple sclerosis. Sequenced by immunoSEQ multiplex PCR; TCRdb stores in-frame clones only, minus some. The sample comprises approximately 41,000 clones, roughly nine tenths of which are singletons, and approximately 1.1% rests with the top ten. The specimen comprised CD4+ T cells from peripheral blood mononuclear cells, sampled in the first trimester of pregnancy. The receptors originated from a female donor with multiple sclerosis, enrolled in a pregnancy study.

J is TRBJ1-1 and V is TRBV5-6, with 11 bases aligning to TRBD1. J was trimmed by 6 bases and V by 0 bases; bases with no gene match: 4. This CDR3 spans 15 amino acids. Germline V gives CDR1 SGHDT, CDR2 YYEEEE. The CDR3 DNA reads TGTGCCAGCAGCTTGGTACCGGGACAGGGGGCTGAAGCTTTCTTT. Translation: CASSLVPGQGAEAFF.

This chain links TRBV29-1 with TRBJ1-1, with D tentatively TRBD1 (5 bases). The V gene's germline CDR1 is SQVTM and CDR2 ANQGSEA. The CDR3 covers 11 residues. Trimming left V 4 bases short and J 8 bases short, with 11 bases between. The CDR3 sequence: CSVGQNREAFF. CDR3 coding DNA: TGCAGCGTTGGACAGAACCGGGAAGCTTTCTTT.

The chain recombines TRBV27 with TRBJ1-1; D might be TRBD1 (6 bases). The CDR3 has 15 amino acids. Germline V gives CDR1 MNHEY, CDR2 SMNVEV (reference sequence). With 7 bases removed from V and 5 bases from J, the gap between germline ends came to 20 bases. The CDR3 loop reads CASTRAGAVGTEAFF. In DNA, the CDR3 is TGTGCCAGCACCCGTGCAGGGGCGGTAGGGACTGAAGCTTTCTTT.

This chain joins TRBV5-1 and TRBJ2-1, with 8 bases lining up with TRBD2. V lost 3 bases, J lost 9 bases, and 11 bases stayed unmatched. This CDR3 comprises 15 residues. Per the germline V gene, CDR1 is SGHRS and CDR2 is YFSETQ. CDR3 sequence reads: CASSSRAGVAAEQFF. CDR3 DNA sequence: TGCGCCAGCAGCTCCCGAGCGGGAGTAGCGGCTGAGCAGTTCTTC.

The chain uses TRBV2 and TRBJ2-1; 8 bases fit TRBD2. The V gene end was trimmed by 6 bases and the J gene end by 3 bases; junction bases not matched to a gene: 4. The CDR3 runs 14 residues. Per germline, CDR1 SNHLY and CDR2 FYNNEI. This chain's CDR3 is CASRTSGLYNEQFF. In DNA, the CDR3 is TGTGCCAGCAGAACTAGCGGACTCTACAATGAGCAGTTCTTC.

The chain employs TRBV10-1 and TRBJ2-3; D is unclear. The CDR3 spans 12 residues. The V gene's germline CDR1 is WNHNN and CDR2 SYGVQD (reference sequence). V lost 4 bases and J lost 0, with 2 bases in between. CDR3 in DNA: TGCGCCAGCAGTGCTAGCACAGATACGCAGTATTTT. It encodes CASSASTDTQYF.

The chain employs TRBV30 and TRBJ1-4; TRBD1 is a possible D gene (6 bases). Germline lookup yields CDR1 GTSNPN and CDR2 SVGIG (reference sequence). CDR3 size: 11 residues. With 0 bases removed from V and 13 bases from J, the gap between germline ends came to 9 bases. CDR3 sequence reads: CAWSVRGGLFF. The CDR3 bases are TGTGCCTGGAGTGTACGAGGGGGACTGTTTTTT.

The chain links TRBV28 to TRBJ1-4; 11 nucleotides line up with TRBD1. V dropped 6 bases and J dropped 7; count of bases not matched to a gene: 7. The V gene's germline CDR1 is MDHEN and CDR2 SYDVKM. The CDR3 loop spans 15 amino acids. CDR3 sequence reads: CASSSTGTGGEKLFF. DNA of the CDR3: TGTGCCAGCAGCTCCACCGGGACAGGGGGTGAAAAACTGTTTTTT.

The J gene is TRBJ1-1, the V gene TRBV6-1; D not resolved. This CDR3 contains 14 residues. The V gene's germline CDR1 is MNHNS and CDR2 SASEGT. V lost 0 bases and J lost 11, with 16 bases in between. The CDR3 DNA follows: TGTGCCAGCAGTGAAGCGGTGGGAGGGTTACACGCTTTCTTT. Residues: CASSEAVGGLHAFF.

This chain's CDR3 is CASSFDRPSYEQYF. CDR3 nucleotide sequence: TGTGCCAGCAGTTTTGACAGGCCCTCCTACGAGCAGTACTTC. This chain joins TRBV28 and TRBJ2-7, with D possibly being TRBD1 (6 bases). There are 14 residues in the CDR3. Between the trimmed V and J ends, which lost 3 bases and 0 bases, there was a span of 9 bases. Germline V gives CDR1 MDHEN, CDR2 SYDVKM.

The CDR3 sequence: CASSPRTSNEQFF. CDR3 DNA: TGTGCCAGCTCACCGCGGACTAGCAATGAGCAGTTCTTC. J is TRBJ2-1 and V is TRBV18; 7 nucleotides agree with TRBD2. There are 13 residues in the CDR3. Germline V gene lookup returns CDR1 KGHSH and CDR2 LQKENI. Trimming cost V 3 bases and J 6 bases; bases outside gene matches: 2.

This rearrangement joins TRBV6-5 to TRBJ2-7; 9 nucleotides line up with TRBD1. Germline V gene data show CDR1 as MNHEY and CDR2 as SVGAGI. The ends lost 2 bases at V and 3 bases at J; junction bases unmatched: 8. CDR3 size: 16 residues. Here the CDR3 reads CASSYTGTGLGYEQYF. CDR3 coding DNA: TGTGCCAGCAGTTACACCGGGACAGGGTTGGGCTACGAGCAGTACTTC.

This clone occurred once. The chain combines TRBV18 with TRBJ2-3; D is unresolved. Trimming stripped 3 bases from V and 5 bases from J, with 12 bases between. CDR1 is KGHSH and CDR2 is LQKENI in the germline V gene. The CDR3 is 14 residues long. The CDR3 is CASSPTPLEDTQYF. As DNA, the CDR3 is TGTGCCAGCTCACCGACTCCTCTAGAAGATACGCAGTATTTT.

On this clone itself: At one end, the junction sequence differs from germline, possibly due to a read error. The same CDR3 is also encoded by other DNA sequences in this sample. The chain joins TRBV6-1 to TRBJ2-7; TRBD1 is a possible D gene (6 bases). The CDR3 covers 13 residues. Germline values: CDR1 MNHNS, CDR2 SASEGT. CDR3 residues: CATYREIGYEQYF. CDR3 DNA sequence: TGCGCCACCTACAGGGAGATAGGCTACGAGCAGTACTTC.